These 21 T cell receptor delta chains were sequenced from one sample in a study of Vδ1+ human thymocytes. General study points: Thymic TRG and TRD repertoires appeared highly polyclonal.

RNA was extracted from the cells and then reverse transcribed. The CDR3 regions were amplified by multiplex PCR from V-gene primers to a constant-region primer. TCRdb repeated clone calling on the multiplex PCR reads with CATT. The table includes 70,000 to 90,000 delta-chain clones, more than 30% detected once. Their specific antigens are unknown. Sequenced material: Vdelta1+ gamma-delta thymocytes from the thymus. The subset is: FACS-sorted CD3+ TCRalphabeta- TCRVdelta1+ TCRVdelta2- thymocytes. These receptors were obtained from a boy less than two years old who had congenital heart surgery.

This clone was picked up a small number of times. The V gene is TRDV2, the J gene TRDJ1; D is ambiguous. CDR1 is GEAIGNYY, CDR2 EKD, per germline. Trimming left V 5 bases short and J 0 bases short, with 12 bases between. The CDR3 length is 14 residues. The CDR3 loop is CACAQGMYTDKLIF. The CDR3 DNA reads TGTGCCTGTGCACAGGGAATGTACACCGATAAACTCATCTTT.

The rearrangement uses TRDV1 and TRDJ1; no reliable D call. Looked up from germline, CDR1 is TSWWSYY and CDR2 is QGS. The CDR3 covers 19 residues. Trimming left V 0 bases short and J 1 base short, with 21 bases between. CDR3 bases: TGTGCTCTTGGGGAACTAATCCTCACAGCCCGATCAACCACCGATAAACTCATCTTT. Its translation is CALGELILTARSTTDKLIF.

The genes are TRDV1 and TRDJ1; 8 bases line up with TRDD3. Germline V gives CDR1 TSWWSYY, CDR2 QGS. This CDR3 region has 22 residues. V lost 2 bases to trimming and J lost 0 bases; unmatched junction nucleotides: 23. CDR3 sequence (DNA): TGTGCTCTTGGGGAATCGGCGTTCGGGTTGGGGGATGCTCCGCGGTACACCGATAAACTCATCTTT. Its protein product is CALGESAFGLGDAPRYTDKLIF.

The chain uses TRDV1 and TRDJ1, with 9 bases fitting TRDD2. The CDR3 sequence is 20 residues long. The ends lost 4 bases at V and 1 base at J; junction bases unmatched: 19. Looked up from germline, CDR1 is TSWWSYY and CDR2 is QGS. This CDR3 is CALGAFLRTGDQVFTDKLIF. DNA for the CDR3: TGTGCTCTTGGGGCCTTCCTACGTACTGGGGATCAAGTTTTCACCGATAAACTCATCTTT.

This chain joins TRDV1 and TRDJ1; D is unclear. Per germline, CDR1 TSWWSYY and CDR2 QGS. The CDR3 has 17 residues. The germline V and J ends were trimmed by 2 bases and 8 bases, with 24 bases remaining between them. CDR3 protein: CALGEFPIWRSSNKLIF. Here the CDR3 DNA reads TGTGCTCTTGGGGAATTCCCAATTTGGAGGTCCAGCAACAAACTCATCTTT.

This clone came up a few times. The V gene is TRDV1, the J gene TRDJ1; 8 bases line up with TRDD3. The V gene end was trimmed by 0 bases and the J gene end by 0 bases; junction bases not matched to a gene: 12. The germline gives CDR1 TSWWSYY, CDR2 QGS. The CDR3 runs to 19 residues. The CDR3 region is CALGELPPWGMRYTDKLIF. DNA of the CDR3: TGTGCTCTTGGGGAACTACCCCCTTGGGGGATGCGTTACACCGATAAACTCATCTTT.

This clone was observed a handful of times. The chain is built from TRDV2 and TRDJ1, with D unclear. Deletions cut 3 bases from V and 3 bases from J, with 16 bases between. Germline CDR1 reads GEAIGNYY; CDR2 reads EKD. CDR3 length: 15 amino acids. DNA of the CDR3: TGTGCCTGTGACCGTGAGCGAATGCGGGCCGATAAACTCATCTTT. Its translation is CACDRERMRADKLIF.

The chain couples TRDV1 to TRDJ1, with 12 bases fitting TRDD3. After removal of 1 base from V and 5 bases from J, the junction contained 20 bases not matched to a gene. CDR1 is TSWWSYY, CDR2 QGS, per germline. This CDR3 region has 21 residues. CDR3 residues: CALGERPTYLPDWGIQDKLIF. CDR3 coding DNA: TGTGCTCTTGGGGAACGTCCTACTTACCTCCCTGACTGGGGGATACAGGATAAACTCATCTTT.

This clone appeared many times. The sample has other DNA sequences that encode this CDR3 too. This chain connects TRDV2 to TRDJ1; 7 bases align to TRDD3. V lost 1 base to trimming and J lost 5 bases; unmatched junction nucleotides: 6. Germline-derived CDR1 and CDR2 are GEAIGNYY and EKD. CDR3 length equals 14 residues. CDR3 bases: TGTGCCTGTGACACGAACTGGGGCCCTGATAAACTCATCTTT. Translation gives CACDTNWGPDKLIF.

This chain joins TRDV1 and TRDJ1, with 7 bases identical to TRDD3. Trimming removed 0 bases from V and 4 bases from J; junction bases left unmatched: 11. CDR1 is TSWWSYY and CDR2 is QGS in the germline V gene. The CDR3 consists of 17 residues. CDR3 in amino acids: CALGELFRRGYHDKLIF. In DNA form, the CDR3 reads TGTGCTCTTGGGGAACTGTTCCGCCGGGGATATCACGATAAACTCATCTTT.

Remarks on this clone: Mismatch with germline at one junction end may stem from a read error. Other DNA sequences in this specimen translate into the identical CDR3. V is TRDV3 and J is TRDJ2; 10 nucleotides align to TRDD3. Germline CDR1 reads TVYSNPD; CDR2 reads GDNSRS (reference sequence). The CDR3 runs 21 residues. CDR3 in DNA: TGCGCCTACGGTGGTCGTGGGTGGGGGATACTTCCTGCCCTAGGGACAGCACAACTCTTCTTT. Its protein product is CAYGGRGWGILPALGTAQLFF.

The chain links TRDV1 to TRDJ1, with a tentative D call TRDD2 (5 bases). V lost 2 bases to trimming and J lost 0 bases, with 34 bases between them. CDR1 TSWWSYY and CDR2 QGS come from the germline V gene. The CDR3 extends over 23 amino acids. The CDR3 coding sequence is TGTGCTCTTGGGGAAAGGGGTAATACCCCCCTTCTGTCGACCGAGATGTACACCGATAAACTCATCTTT. Translating it yields CALGERGNTPLLSTEMYTDKLIF.

In this sample, this clone turned up a few times. J is TRDJ1 and V is TRDV1; D may be TRDD2 or TRDD3 (9 bases each). Germline V CDR1 and CDR2: TSWWSYY, QGS. CDR3 length: 22 amino acids. V was shortened by 5 bases and J by 4 bases, with 38 bases between the two germline ends. CDR3 in DNA: TGTGCTCTTGGGACCTGGGGCCTTCCTACGTTCTTGGATTATGGGGGATACGATAAACTCATCTTT. Translation: CALGTWGLPTFLDYGGYDKLIF.

Regarding this clone: Just one base apart from a much larger clone, this may be a read error. This chain connects TRDV2 to TRDJ1; D possibly uses TRDD2 or TRDD3 (5 bases each). Germline CDR1 GEAIGNYY, CDR2 EKD. The CDR3 extends over 18 amino acids. V was shortened by 5 bases and J by 0 bases, with 24 bases between the two germline ends. For the CDR3, the DNA is TGTGCCTGTGCCTTCTGTGGTGCTGTGGGGCGGCACACCGATAAACTCATCTTT. As protein: CACAFCGAVGRHTDKLIF.

As to this clone: This may come from a read error, since a much larger clone is one base off. The chain employs TRDV2 and TRDJ1; a possible D gene is TRDD3 (5 bases). Germline V gene sequence: CDR1 GEAIGNYY, CDR2 EKD. V shed 0 bases and J shed 3 bases, with 19 bases lying between them. The CDR3 sequence is 17 residues long. The CDR3 DNA sequence: TGTGCCTGTGACACCGGTCGCGTGTGGGGTGGAGCCGATAAACTCATCTTT. Protein product: CACDTGRVWGGADKLIF.

This clone was counted a few times. The chain combines TRDV2 with TRDJ1; 12 bases are shared with TRDD3. The CDR3 is 20 amino acids. The germline V gene has CDR1 GEAIGNYY and CDR2 EKD. Trimming removed 1 base from V and 3 bases from J; junction bases left unmatched: 17. Written as DNA, the CDR3 is TGTGCCTGTGACACTAACCTCCTACGCTGGGGGATACGCGGTGCCGATAAACTCATCTTT. Translation: CACDTNLLRWGIRGADKLIF.

The chain combines TRDV1 with TRDJ1; no reliable D call. The CDR3 extends over 17 amino acids. Per germline, CDR1 TSWWSYY and CDR2 QGS. Trimming removed 5 bases from V and 1 base from J, with 20 bases in between. CDR3 nucleotides: TGTGCTCTTGGGAACCCTCTCCGGCCCCTGGTCACCGATAAACTCATCTTT. It encodes CALGNPLRPLVTDKLIF.

The rearrangement joins TRDV1 to TRDJ1; TRDD3 agrees at 7 bases. Germline V gives CDR1 TSWWSYY, CDR2 QGS. V lost 1 base and J lost 8; bases outside the gene matches: 13. The length of the CDR3 is 16 residues. CDR3 amino acids: CALGERLPGGKNKLIF. The CDR3 DNA reads TGTGCTCTTGGGGAACGCCTCCCTGGGGGGAAGAACAAACTCATCTTT.

The J gene is TRDJ1, the V gene TRDV1, with 13 bases aligning to TRDD3. This CDR3 comprises 19 residues. The ends lost 4 bases at V and 6 bases at J; junction bases unmatched: 17. Germline CDR1 TSWWSYY, CDR2 QGS. The CDR3 nucleotides are TGTGCTCTTGGGGTAACCCCACCTACTGGGGGATACGCGGTAAATAAACTCATCTTT. Protein product: CALGVTPPTGGYAVNKLIF.

The sample holds one count of this clone. J is TRDJ1 and V is TRDV1; 9 positions match TRDD3. The length of the CDR3 is 18 residues. CDR1 is TSWWSYY, CDR2 QGS, per germline. J was trimmed by 10 bases and V by 3 bases; bases with no gene match: 21. The CDR3 sequence is CALGEAFLFLGDSRGLIF. The CDR3, as DNA: TGTGCTCTTGGGGAGGCCTTCCTGTTCCTGGGGGATTCTCGGGGACTCATCTTT.

The V call is TRDV1, the J call TRDJ1, with 12 positions matching TRDD3. The CDR3 runs to 20 residues. The ends lost 1 base at V and 3 bases at J; junction bases unmatched: 15. Germline V gives CDR1 TSWWSYY, CDR2 QGS. The CDR3 is CALGEPPIELAGGYADKLIF. The CDR3 region has the DNA TGTGCTCTTGGGGAACCGCCCATAGAACTAGCTGGGGGATACGCCGATAAACTCATCTTT.